The present TCR beta chain was sequenced within a study of blood T cell repertoires in COVID-19. Study overall: The cDNA or gDNA used as material had been derived from T cells, B-cell-depleted T cells, or PBMCs.

Per the original methods: Counts of nucleated cells, estimated from reference gene primer amplification, were obtained. Libraries were prepared by immunoSEQ multiplex PCR; TCRdb keeps only in-frame clonotypes and omits some of them. The V and J calls and clone size come from that table; D and trimming were worked out from the DNA. Here the sample spans 300,000 to 400,000 clones, over 75% being singletons. In germline, CDR1 is SGHTA, CDR2 FQGNSA. Trimming removed 5 bases at V and 4 bases at J, with 11 bases between. The CDR3 is made up of 14 amino acids. The chain links TRBV7-2 to TRBJ2-2, with D possibly matching TRBD2 (6 bases). The sequence came from a woman aged 45 to 65 who had recovered from COVID-19. The sequenced sample consisted of peripheral blood. CDR3 bases: TGTGCCAGCAGCCGGGACTCCTCCACCGGGGAGCTGTTTTTT. Translation: CASSRDSSTGELFF.